The 20 T cell receptor beta chains below come from one sample, sequenced in a study of control samples from healthy donors and cancer patients (dated by TCRdb to 2020 to 2022). The library relied on the immunoSEQ multiplex PCR assay. This is the immuneACCESS table as TCRdb keeps it, with only in-frame sequences that have V and J called. A part of the clones is gone; compared with another copy, unresolved V genes explain less than half, and the rest is unexplained. In all, the sample holds some 130,000 clones, and approximately 89% of those were seen once. Roughly 8.8% of the sample is taken by the ten largest. The material sequenced was blood. The source is a man younger than 35 in good health.

This clone occurred a few times. The chain employs TRBV6-6 and TRBJ2-7; 8 bases line up with TRBD1. Trimming at V came to 5 bases and at J to 2 bases, leaving 5 bases not matched to a gene. Looked up from germline, CDR1 is MNHNY and CDR2 is SVGAGI (reference sequence). This CDR3 has 14 amino acids. The DNA of the CDR3 is TGTGCCAGCAGTCGTAACAGGGGGGCCTACGAGCAGTACTTC. Translating gives CASSRNRGAYEQYF.

The chain recombines TRBV21-1 with TRBJ1-3. TRBV21-1 is designated a pseudogene. The CDR3 has 15 residues. DNA of the CDR3: TGTGCCAGCAGCAAAGTAGAGTGCTCTGGAAACACCATATATTTT. Its translation: CASSKVECSGNTIYF.

This chain links TRBV12-5 with TRBJ1-3; 7 positions agree with TRBD1. This CDR3 is built from 14 residues. The V and J ends lost 5 bases and 2 bases, in that order; junction bases with no gene match: 3. Germline values: CDR1 LGHNT, CDR2 FRNRAP. CDR3 loop: CASGRGLAGNTIYF. CDR3 nucleotide sequence: TGTGCTAGTGGTAGGGGGCTTGCTGGAAACACCATATATTTT.

The chain couples TRBV14 to TRBJ2-5; 11 nucleotides align to TRBD2. Germline values: CDR1 SGHDN, CDR2 FVKESK. V gave up 6 bases and J gave up 1 base; unmatched junction bases: 7. This CDR3 is built from 16 residues. CDR3 in DNA: TGTGCCAGCAGTCCACTAGCGGGAGTCCTCCAAGAGACCCAGTACTTC. Translating gives CASSPLAGVLQETQYF.

This clone was detected only once. The J gene is TRBJ2-1, the V gene TRBV25-1; TRBD2 is a possible D gene (6 bases). The CDR3 contains 14 residues. Trimming took 1 base from V and 6 from J, leaving 10 bases between them. Germline V gene sequence: CDR1 MGHDK, CDR2 SYGVNS. The CDR3 is CASSESGETNEQFF. CDR3 bases: TGTGCCAGCAGTGAATCGGGGGAGACCAATGAGCAGTTCTTC.

The V and J genes are TRBV6-2 or TRBV6-3 and TRBJ2-2; D uncertain. V lost 2 bases and J 1 base, leaving 5 bases between the germline ends. Germline lookup yields CDR1 MNHEY and CDR2 SVGEGT. The CDR3 consists of 14 residues. CDR3 bases: TGTGCCAGCAGTTACAGTGGGAACACCGGGGAGCTGTTTTTT. Amino acids: CASSYSGNTGELFF.

The genes are TRBV18 and TRBJ2-1; D is undetermined. Germline assignment: CDR1 KGHSH and CDR2 LQKENI. The CDR3 spans 15 residues. Trimming took off 0 bases at V and 1 base at J, with 7 bases between the two ends. The CDR3, as DNA: TGTGCCAGCTCACCACCCAGTGGGTCCTACAATGAGCAGTTCTTC. Translated, it gives CASSPPSGSYNEQFF. The complete variable domain, with remaining parts taken from reference TRBV18 and TRBJ2-1, reads NAGVMQNPRHLVRRRGQEARLRCSPMKGHSHVYWYRQLPEEGLKFMVYLQKENIIDESGMPKERFSAEFPKEGPSILRIQQVVRGDSAAYFCASSPPSGSYNEQFFGPGTRLTVL.

This clone was found a few times. CDR3 residues: CASSQDEGGTQYF. The DNA of the CDR3 is TGTGCCAGCAGCCAAGATGAGGGTGGGACCCAGTACTTC. The chain recombines TRBV3-1 (or the pseudogene TRBV3-2) with TRBJ2-5; D is perhaps TRBD2 (5 bases). Trimming stripped 0 bases from V and 7 bases from J, with 9 bases between. Germline V gene data show CDR1 as LGHDT and CDR2 as YNNKEL (reference sequence). The CDR3 covers 13 residues.

The J gene is TRBJ1-1, the V gene TRBV15; D is uncertain. The V end lost 4 bases, the J end lost 8 bases, and 8 bases lay between the germline ends. This CDR3 contains 11 residues. CDR1 and CDR2 (germline): LNHNV, YYDKDF (reference sequence). The CDR3 loop is CATSTTREAFF. The CDR3 nucleotides read TGTGCCACCAGCACAACAAGGGAAGCTTTCTTT.

The V and J genes are TRBV5-1 and TRBJ1-1; a possible D gene is TRBD1 (6 bases). V shed 4 bases and J shed 8 bases, with 12 bases lying between them. The germline V gene encodes CDR1 SGHRS and CDR2 YFSETQ. This CDR3 is 12 amino acids long. The CDR3 reads CASSPDSGEAFF. DNA of the CDR3: TGCGCCAGCAGCCCGGACAGCGGAGAAGCTTTCTTT.

This clone was detected only a few times. The rearrangement links TRBV12-5 to TRBJ1-5, with D hard to call. Germline-derived CDR1 and CDR2 are LGHNT and FRNRAP. Trimming shortened V by 6 bases and J by 7 bases, and 22 bases separated the two germline ends. This CDR3 has 16 residues. DNA of the CDR3: TGTGCTAGTGGCCCGCCGGGCCTCACCATGGGACAGCCCCAGCATTTT. It yields the protein CASGPPGLTMGQPQHF. The variable domain in full, with the rest retrieved from reference TRBV12-5 and TRBJ1-5, is DARVTQTPRHKVTEMGQEVTMRCQPILGHNTVFWYRQTMMQGLELLAYFRNRAPLDDSGMPKDRFSAEMPDATLATLKIQPSEPRDSAVYFCASGPPGLTMGQPQHFGDGTRLSIL.

This chain links TRBV7-2 with TRBJ2-7; 8 bases line up with TRBD2. CDR1 and CDR2 from the germline V gene are SGHTA and FQGNSA. The CDR3 loop spans 14 amino acids. Germline trimming cut 5 bases from V and 3 bases from J; bases unmatched to any gene: 6. The CDR3 loop reads CASSPGGPVYEQYF. The CDR3 DNA sequence: TGTGCCAGCAGCCCGGGGGGGCCGGTCTACGAGCAGTACTTC.

This sequence joins TRBV4-2 and TRBJ2-2; 7 positions match TRBD1. The CDR3 extends over 16 amino acids. Trimming removed 2 bases from V and 4 bases from J; junction bases left unmatched: 7. CDR1 is LGHNA, CDR2 YNFKEQ, per germline. As DNA, the CDR3 is TGTGCCAGCAGCCAATATCGGGGACAGCTCACCGGGGAGCTGTTTTTT. It is translated as CASSQYRGQLTGELFF.

V is TRBV15 and J is TRBJ1-5; a weak D match, TRBD1 (6 bases). Germline V gene lookup returns CDR1 LNHNV and CDR2 YYDKDF (reference sequence). There are 12 residues in the CDR3. The germline V and J ends were trimmed by 5 bases and 12 bases, with 14 bases remaining between them. Here the CDR3 DNA reads TGTGCCACCAGCTCCCTAGGACAGAACCAGCATTTT. Translated, it gives CATSSLGQNQHF.

This rearrangement joins TRBV12-3 or TRBV12-4 to TRBJ2-1, with TRBD2 as a possible D gene (6 bases). Trimming cost V 6 bases and J 16 bases, with 19 bases left between them. The CDR3 totals 12 residues. CDR3 residues: CASRLRRGLCFF. The CDR3 region has the DNA TGTGCCAGCAGGTTAAGGCGGGGACTCTGTTTCTTC.

This clone appeared a single time. The chain has TRBV27 and TRBJ1-2; 12 bases agree with TRBD1. The CDR3 has 18 residues. The J segment lost 4 bases and the V segment lost 4 bases, leaving 13 bases of the junction unmatched. CDR1 is MNHEY, CDR2 SMNVEV, per germline (reference sequence). CDR3 region: CASSSYTGQGAVGYGYTF. CDR3 sequence (DNA): TGTGCCAGCAGTTCCTATACGGGACAGGGGGCGGTCGGCTATGGCTACACCTTC.

This rearrangement joins TRBV4-2 to TRBJ2-7; D gene ambiguous. Trimming cost V 0 bases and J 1 base, with 10 bases left between them. Germline CDR1 reads LGHNA; CDR2 reads YNFKEQ. This CDR3 is 15 amino acids long. In nucleotides, the CDR3 is TGTGCCAGCAGCCAAGAATCCTACCCTTCCTACGAGCAGTACTTC. Translating gives CASSQESYPSYEQYF.

V usage is TRBV9 and J usage is TRBJ2-1; TRBD1 might be the D (6 bases). The CDR3 loop spans 21 amino acids. The germline V gene encodes CDR1 SGDLS and CDR2 YYNGEE. V lost 3 bases and J 0 bases, leaving 28 bases between the germline ends. Here the CDR3 reads CASSARTSLWGQTSSYNEQFF. In DNA, the CDR3 is TGTGCCAGCAGCGCCCGGACCTCATTGTGGGGACAAACGAGCTCCTACAATGAGCAGTTCTTC.

CDR3 protein: CASSGTGPSGNEKLFF. DNA for the CDR3: TGTGCCAGCAGCGGGACGGGCCCCTCGGGTAATGAAAAACTGTTTTTT. V is TRBV9 and J is TRBJ1-4; D unclear. Germline CDR1 reads SGDLS; CDR2 reads YYNGEE. The V end lost 3 bases, the J end lost 4 bases, and 16 bases lay between the germline ends. The CDR3 is made up of 16 amino acids.

The rearrangement links TRBV5-1 to TRBJ1-6; D unclear. Trimming stripped 0 bases from V and 1 base from J, with 11 bases between. The CDR3 extends over 17 amino acids. Germline assignment: CDR1 SGHRS and CDR2 YFSETQ. The CDR3 coding sequence is TGCGCCAGCAGCTTGGAACCAATGGGTTCCTATAATTCACCCCTCCACTTT. The encoded protein is CASSLEPMGSYNSPLHF. The variable domain in full, with the rest retrieved from reference TRBV5-1 and TRBJ1-6, is KAGVTQTPRYLIKTRGQQVTLSCSPISGHRSVSWYQQTPGQGLQFLFEYFSETQRNKGNFPGRFSGRQFSNSRSEMNVSTLELGDSALYLCASSLEPMGSYNSPLHFGNGTRLTVT.